This note documents a single TCR beta chain sequence. The data were obtained in a study of blood T cell repertoires in COVID-19. Study context: Samples came from the United States, Italy and Spain, spanning acute and convalescent COVID-19. Sources were T cells, B-cell-depleted T cells, or PBMCs; the material itself was cDNA or gDNA.

Participant age was roughly 18 to 89 years, and participants resided in about 25 US areas. For recovered donors of Cohort 3, there were two negative PCRs, clearance, or symptom resolution. Sequencing used immunoSEQ multiplex PCR; TCRdb keeps in-frame clones, though not all of them. Of a few hundred thousand clones listed, around four fifths are singletons. The V and J ends lost 2 bases and 5 bases respectively, with 12 bases between them. The germline gives CDR1 SGHNT, CDR2 YENEEA. The CDR3 spans 15 residues. This TCR derives from a woman aged 50 to 60 who had recovered from COVID-19. The V and J genes are TRBV11-3 and TRBJ2-2; D gene ambiguous. Sequenced input: PBMCs or T cells enriched from blood (not recorded which). The CDR3 DNA reads TGTGCCAGCAGCTTAATTCTTGGTCGGACCGGGGAGCTGTTTTTT. It encodes CASSLILGRTGELFF.